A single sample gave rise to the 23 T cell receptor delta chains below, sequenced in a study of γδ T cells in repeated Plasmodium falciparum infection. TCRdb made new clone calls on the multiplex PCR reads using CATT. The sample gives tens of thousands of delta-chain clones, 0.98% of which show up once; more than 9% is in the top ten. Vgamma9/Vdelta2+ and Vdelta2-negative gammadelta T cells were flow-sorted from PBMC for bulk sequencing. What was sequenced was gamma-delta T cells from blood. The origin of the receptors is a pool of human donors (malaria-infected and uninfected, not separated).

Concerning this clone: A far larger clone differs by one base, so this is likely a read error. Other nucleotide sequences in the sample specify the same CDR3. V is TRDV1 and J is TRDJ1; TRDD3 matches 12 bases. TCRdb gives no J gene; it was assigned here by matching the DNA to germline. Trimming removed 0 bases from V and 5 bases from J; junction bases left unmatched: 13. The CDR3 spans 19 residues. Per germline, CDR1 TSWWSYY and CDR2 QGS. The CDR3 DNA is TGTGCTCTTGGGGAACTGGTTCGAATACTGGGGGATACCGGGGATAAACTCATCTTT. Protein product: CALGELVRILGDTGDKLIF.

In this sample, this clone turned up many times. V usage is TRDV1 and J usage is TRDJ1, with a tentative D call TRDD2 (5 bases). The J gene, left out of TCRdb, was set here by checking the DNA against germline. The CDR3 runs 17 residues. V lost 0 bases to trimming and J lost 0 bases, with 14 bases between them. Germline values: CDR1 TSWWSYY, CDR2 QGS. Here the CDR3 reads CALGELLPLQHTDKLIF. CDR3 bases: TGTGCTCTTGGGGAACTCCTACCCTTACAACACACCGATAAACTCATCTTT.

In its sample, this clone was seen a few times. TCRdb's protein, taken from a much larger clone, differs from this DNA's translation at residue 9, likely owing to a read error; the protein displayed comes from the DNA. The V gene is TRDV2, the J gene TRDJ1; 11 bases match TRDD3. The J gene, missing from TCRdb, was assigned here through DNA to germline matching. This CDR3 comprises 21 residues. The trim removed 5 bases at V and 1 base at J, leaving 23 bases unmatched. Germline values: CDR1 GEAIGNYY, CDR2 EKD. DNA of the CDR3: TGTGCCTGTGCCCCTTGCCTAACCACGAACTGGGGGATAAGGGGCACCGATAAACTCATCTTT. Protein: CACAPCLTTNWGIRGTDKLIF.

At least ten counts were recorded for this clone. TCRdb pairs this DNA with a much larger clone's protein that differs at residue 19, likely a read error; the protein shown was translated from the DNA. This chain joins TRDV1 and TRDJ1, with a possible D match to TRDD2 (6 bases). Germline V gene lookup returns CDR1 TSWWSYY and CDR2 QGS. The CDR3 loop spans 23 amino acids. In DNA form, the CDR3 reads TGTGCTCTTGGGGATCACATCCCTGTAGTGCCACCGGGGGTCCTACCGTACACCGGTAAACTCATCTTT. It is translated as CALGDHIPVVPPGVLPYTGKLIF.

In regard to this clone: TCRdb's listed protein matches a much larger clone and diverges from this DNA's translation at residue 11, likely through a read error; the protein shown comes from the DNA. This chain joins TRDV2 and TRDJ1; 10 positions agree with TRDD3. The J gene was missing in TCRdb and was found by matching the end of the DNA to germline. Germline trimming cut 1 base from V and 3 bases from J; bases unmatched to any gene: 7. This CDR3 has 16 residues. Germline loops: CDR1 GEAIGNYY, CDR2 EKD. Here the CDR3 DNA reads TGTGCCTGTGACACAGTAGAAGGGGGATACGCCGATAAACTCATCTTT. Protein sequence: CACDTVEGGYADKLIF.

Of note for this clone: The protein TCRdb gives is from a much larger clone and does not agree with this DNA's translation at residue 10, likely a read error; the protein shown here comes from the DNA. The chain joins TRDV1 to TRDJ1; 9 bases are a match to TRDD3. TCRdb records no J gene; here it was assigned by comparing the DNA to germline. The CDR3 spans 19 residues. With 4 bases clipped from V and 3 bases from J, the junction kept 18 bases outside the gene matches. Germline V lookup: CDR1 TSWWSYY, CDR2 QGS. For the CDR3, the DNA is TGTGCTCTTGGGGGATGGTACTGGGGGACACCCGGCCCGTCCGATAAACTCATCTTT. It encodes CALGGWYWGTPGPSDKLIF.

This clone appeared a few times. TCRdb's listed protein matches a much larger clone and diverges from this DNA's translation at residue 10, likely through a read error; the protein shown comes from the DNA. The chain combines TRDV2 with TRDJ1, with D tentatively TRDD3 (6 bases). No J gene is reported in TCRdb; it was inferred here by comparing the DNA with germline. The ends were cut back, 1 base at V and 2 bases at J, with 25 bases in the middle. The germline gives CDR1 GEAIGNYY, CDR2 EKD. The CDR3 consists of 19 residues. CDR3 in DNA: TGTGCCTGTGACACACCTGGTGGGGGCTCAAGGATTGGTACCGATAAACTCATCTTT. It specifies CACDTPGGGSRIGTDKLIF.

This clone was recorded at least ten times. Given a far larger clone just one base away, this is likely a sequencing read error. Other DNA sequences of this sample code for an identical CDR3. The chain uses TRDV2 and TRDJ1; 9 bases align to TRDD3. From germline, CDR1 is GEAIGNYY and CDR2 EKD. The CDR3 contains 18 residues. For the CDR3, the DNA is TGTGCCTGTGAGAAACTGGGGGAATCTGCAACCCACACCGATAAGCTCATCTTT. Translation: CACEKLGESATHTDKLIF.

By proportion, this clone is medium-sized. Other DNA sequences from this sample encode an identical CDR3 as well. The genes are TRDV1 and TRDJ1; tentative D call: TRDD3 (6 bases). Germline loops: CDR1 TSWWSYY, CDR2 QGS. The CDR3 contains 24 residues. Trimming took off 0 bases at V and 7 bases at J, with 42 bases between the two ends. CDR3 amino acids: CALGELGLPLNSLSLGDPSPKLIF. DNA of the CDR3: TGTGCTCTTGGGGAACTAGGATTGCCTTTGAACTCCCTTAGTCTTGGGGATCCCTCCCCTAAACTCATCTTT.

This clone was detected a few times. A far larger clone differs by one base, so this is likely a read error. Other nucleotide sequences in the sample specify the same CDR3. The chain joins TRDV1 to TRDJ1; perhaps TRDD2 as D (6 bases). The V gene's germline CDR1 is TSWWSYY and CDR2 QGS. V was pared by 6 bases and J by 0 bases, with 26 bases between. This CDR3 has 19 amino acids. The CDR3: CALGSSFPGHPAHTDKLIF. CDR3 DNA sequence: TGTGCTCTTGGATCTTCCTTCCCCGGTCATCCTGCCCACACCGATAAACTCATCTTT.

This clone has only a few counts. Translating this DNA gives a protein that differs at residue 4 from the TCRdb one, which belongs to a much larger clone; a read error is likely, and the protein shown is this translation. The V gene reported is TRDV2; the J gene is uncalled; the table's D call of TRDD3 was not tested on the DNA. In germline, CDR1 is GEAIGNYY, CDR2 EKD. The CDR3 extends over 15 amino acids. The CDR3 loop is CACNTGGGGYSGLIF. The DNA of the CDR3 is TGTGCCTGTAACACCGGAGGTGGGGGATACTCTGGTCTCATCTTT.

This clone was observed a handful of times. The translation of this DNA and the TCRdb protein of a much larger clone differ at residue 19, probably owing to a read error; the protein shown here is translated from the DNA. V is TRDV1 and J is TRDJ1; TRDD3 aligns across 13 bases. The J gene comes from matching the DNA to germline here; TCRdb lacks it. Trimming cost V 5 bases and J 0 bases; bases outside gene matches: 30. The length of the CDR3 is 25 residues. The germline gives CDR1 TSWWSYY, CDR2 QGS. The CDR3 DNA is TGTGCTCTTGGGAGCCTTCCGCGAGGCCTTACTGGGGGATACGCGTTTCCCCCGCACACCGATAAACTCATCTTT. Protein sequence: CALGSLPRGLTGGYAFPPHTDKLIF.

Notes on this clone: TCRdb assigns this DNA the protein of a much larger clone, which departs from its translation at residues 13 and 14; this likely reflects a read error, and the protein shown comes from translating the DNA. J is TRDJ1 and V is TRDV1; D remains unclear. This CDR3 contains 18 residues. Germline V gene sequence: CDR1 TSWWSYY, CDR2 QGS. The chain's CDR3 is CALGERFFEYESTNKLIF. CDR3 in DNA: TGTGCTCTTGGGGAAAGGTTCTTCGAGTACGAGTCCACCAATAAACTCATCTTT.

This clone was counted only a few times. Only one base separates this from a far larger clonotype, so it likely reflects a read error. For the CDR3, the DNA is TGTGCTCCCGGCCCTTGGGGATTGTACACCGACAAACTCATCTTT. It is translated as CAPGPWGLYTDKLIF. J is TRDJ1 and V is TRDV1; tentatively, D is TRDD3 (6 bases). The J gene comes from matching the DNA to germline here; TCRdb lacks it. The germline V gene has CDR1 TSWWSYY and CDR2 QGS. This CDR3 is 15 amino acids long.

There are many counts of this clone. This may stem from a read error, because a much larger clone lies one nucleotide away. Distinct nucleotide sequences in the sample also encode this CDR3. The CDR3 region has the DNA TGTGCTCTTGGGGAAAATTCCATGACTGGGGGATACCAGAGAACTCAGTACACCGATAAGCTCATCTTT. This gives the protein CALGENSMTGGYQRTQYTDKLIF. The J gene is TRDJ1, the V gene TRDV1, with 12 bases lining up with TRDD3. Germline V gene lookup returns CDR1 TSWWSYY and CDR2 QGS. The CDR3 is made up of 23 amino acids.

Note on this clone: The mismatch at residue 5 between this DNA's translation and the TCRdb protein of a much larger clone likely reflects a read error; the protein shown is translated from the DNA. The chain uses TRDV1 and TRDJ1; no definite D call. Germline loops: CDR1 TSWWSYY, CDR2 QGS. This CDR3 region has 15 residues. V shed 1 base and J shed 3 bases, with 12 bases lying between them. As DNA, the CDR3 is TGTGCTCTTGGGGAACCGCGAAGACGCCCCGATAAACTCATCTTT. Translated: CALGEPRRRPDKLIF.

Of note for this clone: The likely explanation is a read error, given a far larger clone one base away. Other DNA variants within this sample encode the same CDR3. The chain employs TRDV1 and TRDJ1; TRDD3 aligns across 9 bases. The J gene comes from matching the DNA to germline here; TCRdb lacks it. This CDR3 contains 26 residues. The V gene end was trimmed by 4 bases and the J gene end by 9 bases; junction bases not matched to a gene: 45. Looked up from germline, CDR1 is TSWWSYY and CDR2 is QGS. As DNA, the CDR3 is TGTGCTCTTGGGGGGATTAGGTGCATAGCTGCACCAAATGCCGGGGGCGATTTACCCGGGGATACGGAACTCATCTTT. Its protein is CALGGIRCIAAPNAGGDLPGDTELIF.

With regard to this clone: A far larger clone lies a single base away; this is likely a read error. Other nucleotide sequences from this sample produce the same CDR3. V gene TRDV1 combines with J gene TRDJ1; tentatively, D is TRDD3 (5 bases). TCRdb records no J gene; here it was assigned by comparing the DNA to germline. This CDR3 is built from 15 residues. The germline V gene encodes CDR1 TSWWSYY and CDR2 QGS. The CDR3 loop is CALGDAYGPTDKLIF. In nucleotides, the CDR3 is TGTGCTCTCGGGGACGCATACGGACCCACCGATAAACTCATCTTT.

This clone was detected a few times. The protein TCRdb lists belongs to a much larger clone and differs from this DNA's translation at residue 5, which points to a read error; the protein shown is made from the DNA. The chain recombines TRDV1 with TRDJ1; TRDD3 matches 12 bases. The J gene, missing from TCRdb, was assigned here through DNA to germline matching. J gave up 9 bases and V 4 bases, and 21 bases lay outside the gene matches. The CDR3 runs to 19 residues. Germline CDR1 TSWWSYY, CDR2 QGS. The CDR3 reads CALGGRILLYWGIQGELIF. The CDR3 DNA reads TGTGCTCTTGGGGGACGTATCCTTTTGTACTGGGGGATACAGGGAGAACTCATCTTT.

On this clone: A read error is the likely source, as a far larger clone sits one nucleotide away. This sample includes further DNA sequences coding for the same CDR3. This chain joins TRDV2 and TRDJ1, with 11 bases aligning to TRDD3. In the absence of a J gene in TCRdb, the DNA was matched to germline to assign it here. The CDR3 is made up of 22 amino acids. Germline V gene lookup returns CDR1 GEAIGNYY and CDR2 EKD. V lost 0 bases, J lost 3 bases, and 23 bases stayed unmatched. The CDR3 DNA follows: TGTGCCTGTGACACCATCGAGGCTGGGGGATACCGCCCTAGGTCCCCCTCCGATAAACTCATCTTT. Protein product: CACDTIEAGGYRPRSPSDKLIF.

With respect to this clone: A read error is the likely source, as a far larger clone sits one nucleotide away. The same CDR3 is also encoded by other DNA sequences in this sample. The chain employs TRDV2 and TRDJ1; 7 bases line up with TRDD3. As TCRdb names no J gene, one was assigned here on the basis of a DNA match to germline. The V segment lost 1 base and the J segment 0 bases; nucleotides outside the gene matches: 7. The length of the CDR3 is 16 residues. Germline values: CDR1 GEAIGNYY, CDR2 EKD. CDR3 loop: CACDTLGAQYTDKLIF. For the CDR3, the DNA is TGTGCCTGTGACACGCTGGGGGCTCAATACACCGATAAACTCATCTTT.

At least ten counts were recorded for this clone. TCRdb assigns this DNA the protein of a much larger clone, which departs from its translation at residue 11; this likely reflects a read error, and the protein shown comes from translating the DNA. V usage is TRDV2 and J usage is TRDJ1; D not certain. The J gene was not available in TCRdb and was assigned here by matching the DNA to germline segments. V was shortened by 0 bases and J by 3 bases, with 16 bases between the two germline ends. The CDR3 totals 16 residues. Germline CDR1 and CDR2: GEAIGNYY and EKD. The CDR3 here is CACDTVGDAYADKLIF. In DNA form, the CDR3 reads TGTGCCTGTGACACCGTCGGAGACGCGTACGCCGATAAACTCATCTTT.

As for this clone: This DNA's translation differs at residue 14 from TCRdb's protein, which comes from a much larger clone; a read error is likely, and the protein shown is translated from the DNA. The CDR3 here is CALGTLPGGGGWRNKLIF. The CDR3 nucleotides are TGTGCTCTTGGGACACTTCCGGGAGGTGGGGGATGGAGGAATAAACTCATCTTT. This sequence joins TRDV1 and TRDJ1; TRDD3 agrees at 8 bases. Because TCRdb records no J gene, it was assigned here through a match of the DNA to germline. This CDR3 spans 18 amino acids. Per the germline V gene, CDR1 is TSWWSYY and CDR2 is QGS. Germline trimming cut 5 bases from V and 6 bases from J; bases unmatched to any gene: 20.